Below, one T cell receptor beta chain is given with its context. Either two negative PCRs, clearance, or symptom resolution qualified Cohort 3 donors as recovered. V trimming: 2 bases; J trimming: 7 bases; junction bases outside the gene matches: 4. The germline gives CDR1 SGHTA, CDR2 FQGTGA. This CDR3 comprises 15 residues. The data belong to a study of blood T cell repertoires in COVID-19. Across the whole study: Material from acute and convalescent COVID-19 was sourced from the United States, Italy and Spain.

Generated by immunoSEQ multiplex PCR, the TCRdb table keeps only in-frame clones and is missing some. The sample carries 300,000 to 450,000 clones, 85% to 90% recorded once. The clonotype originates from a woman between 18 and 29 years old who had recovered from COVID-19. The V and J genes are TRBV7-3 and TRBJ1-6; TRBD1 agrees at 8 bases. The material sequenced was PBMCs or T cells enriched from blood (not recorded which). For the CDR3, the DNA is TGTGCCAGCAGCTTAGCCGGACAGGGAAATTCACCCCTCCACTTT. It yields the protein CASSLAGQGNSPLHF.